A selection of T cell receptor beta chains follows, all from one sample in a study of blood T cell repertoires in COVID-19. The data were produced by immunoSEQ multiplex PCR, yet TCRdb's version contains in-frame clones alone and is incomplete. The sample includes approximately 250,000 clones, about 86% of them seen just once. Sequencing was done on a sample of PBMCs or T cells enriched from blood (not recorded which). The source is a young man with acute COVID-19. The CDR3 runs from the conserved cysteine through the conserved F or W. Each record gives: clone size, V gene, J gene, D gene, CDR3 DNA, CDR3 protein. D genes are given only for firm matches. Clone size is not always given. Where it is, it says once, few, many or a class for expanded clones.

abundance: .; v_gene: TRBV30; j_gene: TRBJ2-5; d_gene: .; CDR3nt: TGTGCCTGGAGTGCGAACAGGGAGACCCAGTACTTC; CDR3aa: CAWSANRETQYF
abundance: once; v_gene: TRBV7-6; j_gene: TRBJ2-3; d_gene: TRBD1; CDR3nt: TGTGCCAGCAGCTCTGGGACAGGGGGCTTTGTAGATACGCAGTATTTT; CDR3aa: CASSSGTGGFVDTQYF
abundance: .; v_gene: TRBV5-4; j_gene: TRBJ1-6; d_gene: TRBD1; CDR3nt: TGTGCCAGCAGCTCTCCCGGGACAGCCTCACCCCTCCACTTT; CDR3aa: CASSSPGTASPLHF
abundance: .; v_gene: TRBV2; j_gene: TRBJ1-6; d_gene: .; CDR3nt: TGTGCCAGCAGCCAAACAGTGAGAAATAATTCACCCCTCCACTTT; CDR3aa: CASSQTVRNNSPLHF
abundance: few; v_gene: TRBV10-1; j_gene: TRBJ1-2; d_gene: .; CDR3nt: TGCGCCAGCAGTGAGTCGGGCAGGGCGGATGGCTACACCTTC; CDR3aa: CASSESGRADGYTF
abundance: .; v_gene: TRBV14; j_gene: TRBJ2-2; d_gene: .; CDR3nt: TGTGCCAGCAGCCGAGGGCTCACCGGGGAGCTGTTTTTT; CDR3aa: CASSRGLTGELFF
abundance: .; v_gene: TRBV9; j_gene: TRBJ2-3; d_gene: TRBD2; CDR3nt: TGTGCCAGCAGCGTTAGCGGGGGGGCGACAGATACGCAGTATTTT; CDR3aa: CASSVSGGATDTQYF
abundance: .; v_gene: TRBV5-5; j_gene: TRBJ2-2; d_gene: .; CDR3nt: TGTGCCAGCAGCTCTCGTCCGGGACTGCGCACCGGGGAGCTGTTTTTT; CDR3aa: CASSSRPGLRTGELFF
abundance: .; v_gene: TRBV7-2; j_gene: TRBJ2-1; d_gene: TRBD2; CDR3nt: TGTGCCAGCAGCTTTGCTACGGGAGGGGGTGAGCAGTTCTTC; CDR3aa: CASSFATGGGEQFF
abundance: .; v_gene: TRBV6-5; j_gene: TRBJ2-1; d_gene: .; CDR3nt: TGTGCCAGCAGTAGGGACAATTCCTACAATGAGCAGTTCTTC; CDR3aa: CASSRDNSYNEQFF
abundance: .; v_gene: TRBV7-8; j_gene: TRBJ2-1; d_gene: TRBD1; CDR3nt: TGTGCCAGCAGCTCACAAGGACAGGGGGCCAGGCAGTTCTTC; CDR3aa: CASSSQGQGARQFF
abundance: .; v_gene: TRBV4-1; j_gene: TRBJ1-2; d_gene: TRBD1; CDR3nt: TGCGCCAGCAGCCAAGGACCCGGGACAGGGTCTTATGGCTACACCTTC; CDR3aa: CASSQGPGTGSYGYTF
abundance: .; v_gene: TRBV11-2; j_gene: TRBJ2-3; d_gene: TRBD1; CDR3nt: TGTGCCAGCAGCTTCCGCGCGGTGGGACAGACAGATACGCAGTATTTT; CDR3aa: CASSFRAVGQTDTQYF
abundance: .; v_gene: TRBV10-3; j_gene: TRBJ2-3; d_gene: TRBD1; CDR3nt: TGTGCCACCCGGACAGGGATCCTCACAGATACGCAGTATTTT; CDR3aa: CATRTGILTDTQYF
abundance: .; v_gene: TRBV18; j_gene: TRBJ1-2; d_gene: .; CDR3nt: TGTGCCAGCTCACCGCCCGCGGGCTATGGCTACACCTTC; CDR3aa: CASSPPAGYGYTF
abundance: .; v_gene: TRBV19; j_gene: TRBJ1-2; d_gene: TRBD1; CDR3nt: TGTGCCAGTAGTATGGTAGGGGGCGCCGGCTATGGCTACACCTTC; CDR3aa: CASSMVGGAGYGYTF
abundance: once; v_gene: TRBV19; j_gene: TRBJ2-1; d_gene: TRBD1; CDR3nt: TGTGCCAGTAGTGCGCACAGGGGGAGACAGGGGCACAATGAGCAGTTCTTC; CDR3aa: CASSAHRGRQGHNEQFF
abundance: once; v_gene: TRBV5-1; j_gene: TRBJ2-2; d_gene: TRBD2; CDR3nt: TGTGCCAGCAGCTCCCCCCGGACTAGCGGGAGCGTAGTCGGGGAGCTGTTTTTT; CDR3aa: CASSSPRTSGSVVGELFF